This T cell receptor (beta chain) was sequenced in a study of blood T cell repertoires in COVID-19. Across the study: The cDNA or gDNA used as material had been derived from T cells, B-cell-depleted T cells, or PBMCs.

Only in-frame clones appear in the TCRdb table, and some are missing; sequencing was by immunoSEQ multiplex PCR. This sample has about 270,000 clones, with 88% found just once. CDR3 size: 13 residues. Trimming shortened V by 0 bases and J by 10 bases, and 9 bases separated the two germline ends. Participants were aged roughly 18 to 90 years, lived in 20 to 25 US areas, and enrolled virtually. Sample: PBMCs or T cells enriched from blood (not recorded which). V usage is TRBV12-3 or TRBV12-4 and J usage is TRBJ2-2; D is unclear. The clonotype originates from a woman aged 60-75 years in a cohort exposed to, infected with or recovered from COVID-19 (not recorded which). CDR3 region: CASSLAQTTELFF. The CDR3 coding sequence is TGTGCCAGCAGTTTAGCCCAGACAACGGAGCTGTTTTTT.